Listed below are T cell receptor beta chains from one sample, sequenced in a study of neoadjuvant anti-PD-1 for oral cavity cancer. Method: immunoSEQ multiplex PCR; TCRdb's copy keeps in-frame clones and lacks some. The sample has 25,000 or so clones, 27% seen once; the top ten hold about a sixth. The sample in question was tumor tissue, obtained after nivolumab (anti-PD-1) treatment. The receptors originated from a person between 40 and 85 years old with oral cavity squamous cell carcinoma. CDR3s include the opening cysteine and the closing phenylalanine or tryptophan. A D gene is named only where the DNA matches it firmly. Some rows mark clone size as missing; the rest say once, few, many or name a class of expanded clone.

J	size	D	V	CDR3	DNA
TRBJ2-3	few	TRBD2	TRBV7-2	CASSRGLAGNRDTQYF	TGTGCCAGCAGCCGCGGACTAGCGGGAAATCGAGATACGCAGTATTTT
TRBJ2-5	.	TRBD1	TRBV5-1	CASSMGQGEETQYF	TGCGCCAGCAGCATGGGACAGGGGGAAGAGACCCAGTACTTC
TRBJ2-7	once	.	TRBV7-9	CASSRRTGVQYF	TGTGCCAGCAGCCGTCGGACGGGCGTGCAGTACTTC
TRBJ1-2	few	.	TRBV6-6	CASSPRESYGYTF	TGTGCCAGCAGCCCTAGGGAAAGCTATGGCTACACCTTC
TRBJ2-7	few	.	TRBV28	CASSRDTHPKFSYEQYF	TGTGCCAGCAGTCGGGACACCCATCCTAAATTCTCCTACGAGCAGTACTTC
TRBJ1-2	.	TRBD1	TRBV10-3	CAINLAGTGNGYTF	TGTGCCATCAACCTGGCCGGGACAGGGAATGGCTACACCTTC
TRBJ2-7	.	.	TRBV7-9	CASSSELTGLEQYF	TGTGCCAGCAGTTCGGAACTAACAGGGCTCGAGCAGTACTTC
TRBJ1-1	many	TRBD1	TRBV7-2	CASSLERTGYTEAFF	TGTGCCAGCAGCTTAGAGCGGACAGGGTACACTGAAGCTTTCTTT
TRBJ2-1	.	.	TRBV5-1	CASSLELRLSYNEQFF	TGCGCCAGCAGCTTGGAACTACGCCTCTCCTACAATGAGCAGTTCTTC
TRBJ2-7	.	TRBD1	TRBV7-3	CASSASGTAAYEQYF	TGTGCCAGCAGCGCCTCCGGGACAGCTGCCTACGAGCAGTACTTC
TRBJ1-2	.	.	TRBV10-3	CAISDDRIYGYTF	TGTGCCATCAGTGATGACAGGATATATGGCTACACCTTC
TRBJ1-1	.	TRBD1	TRBV30	CAWSTGGAPPIF	TGTGCCTGGAGTACAGGGGGCGCTCCCCCGATCTTT
TRBJ2-2	.	.	TRBV15	CATSRDRPGWGTGELFF	TGTGCCACCAGCAGAGATCGTCCGGGGTGGGGCACCGGGGAGCTGTTTTTT
TRBJ2-3	.	.	TRBV2	CASSAGTQPTDTQYF	TGTGCCAGCAGTGCCGGGACTCAACCCACAGATACGCAGTATTTT
TRBJ1-5	once	.	TRBV15	CATQRGGPYSNQPQHF	TGTGCCACACAACGCGGAGGCCCCTATAGCAATCAGCCCCAGCATTTT
TRBJ1-1	.	.	TRBV28	CASTLLLRTEAFF	TGTGCCAGCACCCTACTTCTACGGACTGAAGCTTTCTTT
TRBJ2-7	.	TRBD2	TRBV5-1	CASSLSSGGYEQYF	TGCGCCAGCAGCTTGAGTAGCGGGGGCTACGAGCAGTACTTC
TRBJ2-5	.	.	TRBV7-9	CASSLTQETQYF	TGTGCCAGCAGCTTAACCCAAGAGACCCAGTACTTC
TRBJ2-4	.	TRBD2	TRBV7-8	CASSLRGTSGRARLDIQYF	TGTGCCAGCAGCCTACGAGGGACTAGCGGGAGGGCCAGGCTAGACATTCAGTACTTC
TRBJ1-1	.	.	TRBV7-9	CASSPAGARGMNTEAFF	TGTGCCAGCAGCCCCGCAGGGGCGCGCGGTATGAACACTGAAGCTTTCTTT
TRBJ2-3	.	.	TRBV6-1	CASSEMGIPTGADTQYF	TGTGCCAGCAGTGAAATGGGGATCCCTACCGGCGCAGATACGCAGTATTTT
TRBJ1-4	.	TRBD1	TRBV5-1	CASSLTGGANEKLFF	TGCGCCAGCAGCCTTACAGGGGGGGCTAATGAAAAACTGTTTTTT
TRBJ1-2	.	TRBD1	TRBV9	CASSVATTGRDGYTF	TGTGCCAGCAGCGTAGCTACGACAGGGAGAGATGGCTACACCTTC
TRBJ1-1	few	TRBD1	TRBV29-1	CSVKTGDTEAFF	TGCAGCGTTAAAACAGGGGACACTGAAGCTTTCTTT
TRBJ1-1	few	.	TRBV4-1	CASSQGGRTEAFF	TGCGCCAGCAGCCAAGGAGGACGGACTGAAGCTTTCTTT
TRBJ1-4	few	.	TRBV21-1	CASSNRGPTNEKLFF	TGTGCCAGCAGCAACAGGGGGCCAACTAATGAAAAACTGTTTTTT